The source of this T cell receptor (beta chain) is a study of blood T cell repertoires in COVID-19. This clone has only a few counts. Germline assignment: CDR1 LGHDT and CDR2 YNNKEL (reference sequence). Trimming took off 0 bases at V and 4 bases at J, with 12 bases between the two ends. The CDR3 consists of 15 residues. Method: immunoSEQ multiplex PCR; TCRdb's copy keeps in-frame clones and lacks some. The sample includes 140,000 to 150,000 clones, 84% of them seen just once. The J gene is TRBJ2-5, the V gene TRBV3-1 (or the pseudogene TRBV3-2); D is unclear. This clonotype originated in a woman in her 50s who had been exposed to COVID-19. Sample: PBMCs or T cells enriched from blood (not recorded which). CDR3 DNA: TGTGCCAGCAGCCAAGATCGGCTAGTGGTAGAGACCCAGTACTTC. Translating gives CASSQDRLVVETQYF.